These T cell receptor beta chains were read from a single sample in a study of blood T cell repertoires in COVID-19. Libraries were prepared by immunoSEQ multiplex PCR; TCRdb keeps only in-frame clonotypes and omits some of them. The sample holds 200,000 to 250,000 clones, around 80% seen once. Input material: peripheral blood. These receptors were taken from a woman aged 40 to 50 with acute or convalescent COVID-19. The CDR3 runs from the conserved cysteine through the conserved F or W. A D gene is named only where the DNA matches it firmly. Clone sizes are given selectively: once, few, many, or a class where the clone is expanded.

abundance	v_gene	d_gene	j_gene	CDR3aa	CDR3nt
.	TRBV30	.	TRBJ1-6	CAWSVPRSSYNSPLHF	TGTGCCTGGAGTGTACCTCGGAGCTCCTATAATTCACCCCTCCACTTT
.	TRBV5-5	TRBD1	TRBJ1-1	CASSPRTGFGYAFF	TGTGCCAGCAGCCCGCGGACAGGCTTTGGGTATGCTTTCTTT
.	TRBV7-6	TRBD2	TRBJ2-1	CASSLGTSGRNEQFF	TGTGCCAGCAGCCTCGGGACTAGCGGGAGAAATGAGCAGTTCTTC
.	TRBV6-5	TRBD1	TRBJ2-2	CASSSLDRGPGELFF	TGTGCCAGCAGTTCACTCGACAGGGGGCCCGGGGAGCTGTTTTTT
once	TRBV25-1	TRBD2	TRBJ2-1	CASSDPGTKFSYNEQFF	TGTGCCAGCAGTGATCCCGGGACTAAGTTTTCCTACAATGAGCAGTTCTTC
.	TRBV6-6	.	TRBJ2-1	CASSYSTSLNEQFF	TGTGCCAGCAGTTACTCGACTTCCCTCAATGAGCAGTTCTTC
.	TRBV12-3/TRBV12-4	.	TRBJ1-4	CASSVREDEKLFF	TGTGCCAGCAGCGTGCGGGAAGACGAAAAACTGTTTTTT
.	TRBV11-2	TRBD2	TRBJ2-2	CASSLAGGPHGELFF	TGTGCCAGCAGCTTGGCGGGAGGGCCTCACGGGGAGCTGTTTTTT
.	TRBV5-5	.	TRBJ2-1	CASSLLTSNEQFF	TGTGCCAGCAGCTTGTTGACTAGTAATGAGCAGTTCTTC
.	TRBV7-3	.	TRBJ2-3	CASSLSSPGTDTQYF	TGTGCCAGCAGCTTATCCTCCCCGGGCACAGATACGCAGTATTTT
.	TRBV7-2	.	TRBJ1-2	CASSLQGGNYGYTF	TGTGCCAGCAGCTTACAAGGCGGCAACTATGGCTACACCTTC
.	TRBV5-1	TRBD1	TRBJ2-1	CASGQGYWVINEQFF	TGCGCCAGTGGACAGGGTTATTGGGTTATAAATGAGCAGTTCTTC
.	TRBV29-1	TRBD2	TRBJ2-1	CSVIISLAASYNEQFF	TGCAGCGTTATAATCTCTCTAGCGGCCTCCTACAATGAGCAGTTCTTC
few	TRBV6-6	TRBD1	TRBJ2-3	CASSSLEQGVGDTQYF	TGTGCCAGCAGTTCCCTAGAGCAGGGGGTGGGAGATACGCAGTATTTT
.	TRBV19	TRBD1	TRBJ2-3	CASSTGQGNTDTQYF	TGTGCCAGTAGTACCGGACAGGGGAACACAGATACGCAGTATTTT
.	TRBV27	TRBD1	TRBJ1-6	CASSTLDRGNYNSPLHF	TGTGCCAGCAGTACCCTGGACAGGGGCAATTATAATTCACCCCTCCACTTT
.	TRBV6-1	.	TRBJ1-2	CASSEETRQDF	TGTGCCAGCAGTGAAGAGACCAGACAAGATTTC
.	TRBV5-6	.	TRBJ2-5	CASSLRRGHQETQYF	TGTGCCAGCAGCTTGCGCAGGGGACACCAAGAGACCCAGTACTTC
.	TRBV14	.	TRBJ1-2	CASSQRHLRQRGYTF	TGTGCCAGCAGCCAGAGACACTTAAGGCAACGGGGCTACACCTTC
once	TRBV24-1	TRBD1	TRBJ1-5	CATSDRQGNQPQHF	TGTGCCACCAGTGACCGACAGGGGAATCAGCCCCAGCATTTT
.	TRBV11-3	TRBD1	TRBJ2-7	CASSSRDRGDEQYF	TGTGCCAGCAGCTCAAGGGACAGGGGCGACGAGCAGTACTTC
.	TRBV11-3	.	TRBJ2-2	CASSPRDSANTGELFF	TGTGCCAGCAGCCCTAGGGACTCCGCGAACACCGGGGAGCTGTTTTTT
.	TRBV5-5	TRBD2	TRBJ2-7	CASSSTPTSGTEGQYF	TGTGCCAGCAGCTCCACCCCGACTAGCGGGACCGAAGGGCAGTACTTC
.	TRBV2	.	TRBJ2-2	CASSGTANTGELFF	TGTGCCAGCAGTGGGACAGCGAACACCGGGGAGCTGTTTTTT
.	TRBV3-1/TRBV3-2	.	TRBJ2-7	CASSQGGVRGPDF	TGTGCCAGCAGCCAAGGAGGGGTCAGGGGCCCCGATTTC
.	TRBV30	TRBD1	TRBJ1-1	CAWSPTRQGRAFF	TGTGCCTGGAGCCCCACCAGACAGGGACGAGCTTTCTTT
.	TRBV2	TRBD1	TRBJ2-5	CASSESAGDRQETQYF	TGTGCCAGCAGTGAATCCGCCGGGGACAGACAAGAGACCCAGTACTTC